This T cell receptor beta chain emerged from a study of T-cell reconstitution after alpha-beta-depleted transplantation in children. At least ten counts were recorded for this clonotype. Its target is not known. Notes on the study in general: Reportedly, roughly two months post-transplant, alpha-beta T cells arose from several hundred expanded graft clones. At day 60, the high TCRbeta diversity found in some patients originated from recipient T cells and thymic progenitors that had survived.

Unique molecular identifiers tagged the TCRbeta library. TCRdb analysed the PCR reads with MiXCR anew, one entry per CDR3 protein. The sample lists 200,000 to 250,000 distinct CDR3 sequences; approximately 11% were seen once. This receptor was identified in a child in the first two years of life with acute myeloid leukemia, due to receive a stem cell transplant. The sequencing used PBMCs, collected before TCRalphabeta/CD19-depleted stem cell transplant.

The CDR3: CASSRGTGRSSGNTIYF. CDR3 sequence (DNA): TGTGCCAGCAGCCGGGGGACAGGTCGGAGCTCTGGAAACACCATATATTTT. The chain uses TRBV2 and TRBJ1-3; the match to TRBD1 covers 8 bases. V was pared by 6 bases and J by 0 bases, with 10 bases of the junction left unmatched. The germline V gene encodes CDR1 SNHLY and CDR2 FYNNEI. The CDR3 loop spans 17 amino acids.